This T cell receptor (beta chain) is drawn from a study of T cell repertoires in aging, cancer and after chemotherapy (dated by TCRdb to about 2019). Describing the broader study: The donors fell into six age groups ranging from 30 or younger to 70 or older, and each group had at least three individuals. The study profiled peripheral blood TCR beta repertoires from healthy donors and cancer patients to examine immunoaging and T cell reconstitution after chemotherapy. In the solid tumor group, the paired samples taken before and after chemotherapy came from patients with brain tumors (glioblastoma) who were receiving therapy based on temozolomide. Some 9 million TCR reads were contained in the full dataset. Alongside some 98 healthy donors serving as a reference group, the cohort included some 220 cancer patients, of whom roughly 92 had hematological cancers and about 130 had solid cancers. Study-wide conclusions, independent of this receptor: According to the authors, the repertoire data do not allow conclusions to be drawn about immunological memory after chemotherapy. Significantly lower blood TCR diversity and higher clonality were observed in untreated patients with hematological or solid cancers than in age-matched healthy donors. Median generation probability increased over the chemotherapy interval in both cancer cohorts, suggesting repertoire reconstitution through rebound thymic output. In healthy donors, the decline in TCR diversity with age was mainly due to loss of richness, whereas in cancer patients loss of evenness also played a role.

TCR beta rearrangements were amplified from genomic DNA extracted from peripheral blood rather than from sorted cells or RNA. Rearranged TRB sequences spanning V, D and J segments were amplified in a multiplex touch-down PCR with a mixed TRB-A/B primer pool. Illumina adapters and sample indices were added to the amplicons in two consecutive PCR reactions performed with Phusion HS II polymerase. Amplicons were gel-purified with the NucleoSpin Gel and PCR Clean-up kit, then checked with Qubit and an Agilent 2100 Bioanalyzer. Libraries were sequenced on an Illumina MiSeq using 600-cycle, single-indexed, paired-end runs. In the authors' own workflow: MiXCR versions 2.12 and 3.0.5 were used to process the TRB sequences. Each unique CDR3 nucleotide sequence was counted as one clone, and only productive sequences with at least two reads were retained. The repertoire metrics were Shannon diversity, evenness, clonality (defined as one minus evenness), and alpha-parameterized diversity profiles covering alpha 0 to 5. Generation probabilities of clones in paired pre- and post-chemotherapy samples were computed with the IGoR algorithm. TCRdb reprocessed the public reads (quality trimming at Q25 with fastp, clone calling with MiXCR) and kept in-frame beta chains. Merged by CDR3 protein, the rows form single entries marked with the most common genes and DNA. TCRdb, not the authors, supplied the V and J calls. The sample table lists about 3,100 distinct CDR3 sequences, about 35% of them with a count of one. The ten largest clones add up to roughly a tenth of the sample.

From the cysteine through the phenylalanine, the CDR3 covers 18 amino acids. Kept here is only the CDR3 DNA, which spans 54 bases and is read in frame from base 1. Relative to germline, V is missing 7 bases and J is missing 6 bases, with 20 bases of the junction outside any gene match. CDR1 and CDR2, looked up from the germline V gene, are SGHTA and FQGNSA. This clonotype appeared a few times. What antigen it recognizes has not been identified. Base qualities are not recorded, but no much larger clone differs from it by a single base. Sequencing was performed on blood. The TCR sequence derives from a human donor with a solid tumor. The rearranged chain carries TRBV7-2 and TRBJ2-1; 8 of the junction bases match TRBD2. The CDR3 in this case is CASNGAGIRREVINEQFF. The bases read TGTGCCAGCAACGGAGCTGGGATACGGCGGGAGGTTATCAATGAGCAGTTCTTC.